The present T cell receptor beta chain was sequenced within a study of human T cells and chemical hapten exposure. Study-wide context: TCR yields per sample varied mostly from small pooled library volume differences.

This clonotype appeared many times. Its antigen is unidentified. The CDR3 contains 17 residues. The V gene's germline CDR1 is SGHTA and CDR2 FQGNSA. V lost 1 base and J lost 4, with 18 bases in between. General study findings and limits: Expanded TCRs formed significantly more large CDR3 similarity clusters than controls. TCRs above 1 in 1000 frequency did not change with DPC sensitization.

Time point meaning: patch test 1, 2 weeks after DPC sensitization. Treatment described: therapeutic diphenylcyclopropenone sensitization with weekly scalp DPC. Original processing notes: The number of TCRs in each sample had a median of about 96,000 and spanned about 23,224 to 690,600. TCRdb re-called the RACE reads with MiXCR, one entry per CDR3 protein. These V and J calls originate from TCRdb's pipeline instead of the authors' own analysis. The sample contains some 340,000 distinct CDR3 sequences, approximately 6.9% of which appear only once. The chain joins TRBV7-2 to TRBJ2-3; D may match TRBD1 or TRBD2 (5 bases each). The sample consisted of whole blood, taken in connection with sensitization to the hapten diphenylcyclopropenone (DPC). This TCR came from a woman in her late teens or twenties with alopecia areata. Some clones in this sample may be carry-over from other donors' samples. The CDR3 spells CASSLGGIGASADTQYF. The CDR3 DNA reads TGTGCCAGCAGCTTAGGAGGGATAGGGGCGTCGGCAGATACGCAGTATTTT.